The 13 T cell receptor beta chains presented below share a single source sample, sequenced in a study of CD8 T cells in ankylosing spondylitis. One entry per CDR3 protein results from TCRdb running MiXCR on the 5' RACE reads. This repertoire shows a few hundred thousand distinct CDR3 sequences, roughly 12% found once; its top ten account for roughly 9.2%. The sample consisted of blood, either unsorted or a sorted T cell fraction (not recorded which). The receptors derive from a female donor with ankylosing spondylitis or in good health (not recorded which).

The table lists this clonotype with many counts. The chain carries TRBV12-3 or TRBV12-4 and TRBJ2-7; TRBD1 is a possible D gene (6 bases). CDR3 length: 16 residues. V lost 1 base and J lost 7, with 20 bases in between. CDR3 DNA sequence: TGTGCCAGCAGTTTAGGACACTCCCAGGGGAATGGTGAGCAGTACTTC. Translation: CASSLGHSQGNGEQYF.

The sample holds a few counts of this clonotype. J is TRBJ2-3 and V is TRBV5-6; 12 bases are shared with TRBD2. The V gene's germline CDR1 is SGHDT and CDR2 YYEEEE. This CDR3 is built from 18 residues. J was trimmed by 4 bases and V by 3 bases; bases with no gene match: 12. The CDR3 loop is CASSYSSRTSGTSDTQYF. The CDR3 region has the DNA TGTGCCAGCAGCTACTCTTCGCGGACTAGCGGGACCTCAGATACGCAGTATTTT. The complete variable domain, with remaining parts taken from reference TRBV5-6 and TRBJ2-3, reads DAGVTQSPTHLIKTRGQQVTLRCSPKSGHDTVSWYQQALGQGPQFIFQYYEEEERQRGNFPDRFSGHQFPNYSSELNVNALLLGDSALYLCASSYSSRTSGTSDTQYFGPGTRLTVL.

There are many counts of this clonotype. The chain couples TRBV4-3 to TRBJ2-3; the match to TRBD2 covers 10 bases. V was pared by 2 bases and J by 2 bases, with 1 base of the junction left unmatched. Germline-derived CDR1 and CDR2 are LGHNA and YSLEER. This CDR3 is built from 15 residues. This CDR3 reads CASSQTSGNTDTQYF. CDR3 in DNA: TGCGCCAGCAGCCAAACTAGCGGGAACACAGATACGCAGTATTTT.

This clonotype was seen at least ten times. The rearrangement links TRBV14 to TRBJ2-5; no clear D. This CDR3 has 13 amino acids. The V end was cut by 1 base, the J end by 5 bases, with 8 bases between. The germline CDR1 and CDR2 sequences are SGHDN and FVKESK. In DNA form, the CDR3 reads TGTGCCAGCAGCCAAGGCCGGTACGAGACCCAGTACTTC. Protein sequence: CASSQGRYETQYF.

This chain joins TRBV18 and TRBJ2-7; D tentatively fits TRBD1 or TRBD2 (5 bases each). CDR3 length: 15 residues. The germline V gene encodes CDR1 KGHSH and CDR2 LQKENI. Trimming cost V 6 bases and J 7 bases, with 22 bases left between them. The CDR3 region has the DNA TGTGCCAGCTCGCTCAAGCCGGGACCCAAGGCGGAGCAGTACTTC. The encoded protein is CASSLKPGPKAEQYF.

This chain connects TRBV20-1 to TRBJ2-3; D unclear. Deletions cut 6 bases from V and 4 bases from J, with 8 bases between. This CDR3 comprises 11 residues. Germline V gives CDR1 DFQATT, CDR2 SNEGSKA (reference sequence). This CDR3 reads CSAERPDTQYF. DNA for the CDR3: TGCAGTGCGGAACGGCCAGATACGCAGTATTTT.

At least ten counts were recorded for this clonotype. The CDR3 here is CASSLAGALNTQYF. CDR3 bases: TGTGCCAGCAGCTTAGCGGGAGCCCTCAATACGCAGTATTTT. This sequence joins TRBV7-9 and TRBJ2-3; D might be TRBD2 (5 bases). Germline assignment: CDR1 SEHNR and CDR2 FQNEAQ (reference sequence). CDR3 length: 14 amino acids. Trimming shortened V by 0 bases and J by 7 bases, and 11 bases separated the two germline ends.

This clonotype has at least ten counts. The chain is built from TRBV3-1 and TRBJ2-3; no clear D gene. Per the germline V gene, CDR1 is LGHDT and CDR2 is YNNKEL (reference sequence). The germline V and J ends were trimmed by 0 bases and 5 bases, with 15 bases remaining between them. CDR3 length: 16 amino acids. Written as DNA, the CDR3 is TGTGCCAGCAGCCAAGATCCGGGCCTCCCCGGAGATACGCAGTATTTT. Its protein is CASSQDPGLPGDTQYF.

This clonotype occurred a few times. V usage is TRBV24-1 and J usage is TRBJ2-1, with D perhaps matching TRBD1 or TRBD2 (5 bases each). Germline V CDR1 and CDR2: KGHDR, SFDVKD. Between the trimmed V and J ends, which lost 4 bases and 1 base, there was a span of 10 bases. The CDR3 has 15 residues. In nucleotides, the CDR3 is TGTGCCACCAGTGACCCGGGACGGTCCTACAATGAGCAGTTCTTC. The encoded protein is CATSDPGRSYNEQFF.

Points on this clonotype: Given a much more abundant clone one base away, this may be a read error. The chain joins TRBV12-3 or TRBV12-4 to TRBJ2-3, with D perhaps matching TRBD1 (7 bases). Between the trimmed V and J ends, which lost 7 bases and 4 bases, there was a span of 12 bases. The CDR3 is 13 residues long. The CDR3 nucleotides are TGTGCCAGCACGCCAGGGGGGCCAGATACGCAGTATTTT. This translates into CASTPGGPDTQYF.

This clonotype has a single count. A much larger clone sits a single nucleotide away, making a read error possible. This chain uses TRBV9 with TRBJ2-3, with a tentative D call TRBD2 (5 bases). Germline loops: CDR1 SGDLS, CDR2 YYNGEE. There are 13 residues in the CDR3. The CDR3 bases are TGTACCAGCAGCGGAGCCGGAGCAGATACGCAGTATTTT. Its translation is CTSSGAGADTQYF.

The chain links TRBV5-1 to TRBJ2-2; D may be TRBD1 (5 bases). V gave up 0 bases and J gave up 1 base, with 7 bases separating them. The CDR3 spans 15 residues. The germline CDR1 and CDR2 sequences are SGHRS and YFSETQ. The CDR3 nucleotides are TGCGCCAGCAGCTTGGAGGGGATGAACACCGGGGAGCTGTTTTTT. Translation: CASSLEGMNTGELFF.

V gene TRBV14 combines with J gene TRBJ1-1; 7 bases agree with TRBD1. The length of the CDR3 is 16 residues. From germline, CDR1 is SGHDN and CDR2 FVKESK. V shed 0 bases and J 3 bases; nucleotides not matched to a gene: 7. The CDR3: CASSQDSGQAYTEAFF. The DNA of the CDR3 is TGTGCCAGCAGCCAAGATTCCGGACAGGCCTACACTGAAGCTTTCTTT.